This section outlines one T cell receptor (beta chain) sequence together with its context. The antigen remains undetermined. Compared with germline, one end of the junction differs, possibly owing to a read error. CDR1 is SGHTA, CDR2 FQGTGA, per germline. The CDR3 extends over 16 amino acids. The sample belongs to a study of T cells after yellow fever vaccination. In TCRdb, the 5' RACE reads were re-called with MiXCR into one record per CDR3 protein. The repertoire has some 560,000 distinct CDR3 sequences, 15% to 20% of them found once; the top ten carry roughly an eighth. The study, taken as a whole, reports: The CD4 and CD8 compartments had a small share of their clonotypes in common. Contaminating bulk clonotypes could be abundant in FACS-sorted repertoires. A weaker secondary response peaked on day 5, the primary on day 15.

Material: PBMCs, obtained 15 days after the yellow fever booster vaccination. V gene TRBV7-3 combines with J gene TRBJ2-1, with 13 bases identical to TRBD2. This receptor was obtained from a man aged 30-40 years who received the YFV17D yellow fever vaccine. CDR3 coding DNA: TGTGCCAGCAGCCTAACACTAGCGGGAGGGCCCAATGAGCAGTTCTTC. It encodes CASSLTLAGGPNEQFF.